The 14 T cell receptor beta chains in this list originate from one sample, sequenced in a study of T cell changes during pregnancy in multiple sclerosis. Sequencing used immunoSEQ multiplex PCR; TCRdb keeps in-frame clones, though not all of them. Of tens of thousands of clones in the sample, approximately 90% were seen once. The sequences come from CD8+ T cells from peripheral blood mononuclear cells, collected after pregnancy. The receptors were gathered from a female donor in good health, enrolled as a control in a pregnancy study.

This clone was seen just once. The chain links TRBV29-1 to TRBJ2-5, with 9 bases fitting TRBD2. From germline, CDR1 is SQVTM and CDR2 ANQGSEA. V trimming: 6 bases; J trimming: 8 bases; junction bases outside the gene matches: 16. The CDR3 totals 15 residues. The CDR3 region is CSVPSGEPSRGTQYF. CDR3 in DNA: TGCAGCGTCCCTAGCGGGGAACCTTCGAGAGGTACCCAGTACTTC.

This clone was found once. The chain recombines TRBV18 with TRBJ1-1; D is ambiguous. CDR1 and CDR2 from the germline V gene are KGHSH and LQKENI. V was shortened by 6 bases and J by 1 base, with 12 bases between the two germline ends. The CDR3 consists of 14 residues. This chain's CDR3 is CASSLTAGNTEAFF. The CDR3 DNA reads as TGTGCCAGCTCCCTAACAGCAGGGAACACTGAAGCTTTCTTT. The whole variable domain, filled in from reference TRBV18 and TRBJ1-1, reads NAGVMQNPRHLVRRRGQEARLRCSPMKGHSHVYWYRQLPEEGLKFMVYLQKENIIDESGMPKERFSAEFPKEGPSILRIQQVVRGDSAAYFCASSLTAGNTEAFFGQGTRLTVV.

The genes are TRBV5-4 and TRBJ2-2, with 8 positions matching TRBD2. This CDR3 region has 17 residues. V lost 0 bases to trimming and J lost 1 base; unmatched junction nucleotides: 5. Germline assignment: CDR1 SGHNT and CDR2 YYREEE (reference sequence). The CDR3 DNA reads as TGTGCCAGCAGCTTGGGACCTGCGGGGGGGAACACCGGGGAGCTGTTTTTT. Its protein is CASSLGPAGGNTGELFF.

The V call is TRBV5-1, the J call TRBJ2-1; the match to TRBD2 covers 10 bases. Germline CDR1 SGHRS, CDR2 YFSETQ. Trimming at V came to 3 bases and at J to 5 bases, leaving 2 bases not matched to a gene. The CDR3 is 14 residues long. In DNA form, the CDR3 reads TGCGCCAGCAGCTCCACTAGCGGGGACAATGAGCAGTTCTTC. This sequence encodes CASSSTSGDNEQFF.

The chain links TRBV7-3 to TRBJ2-5; 13 bases fit TRBD2. V shed 5 bases and J 4 bases; nucleotides not matched to a gene: 7. This CDR3 has 16 residues. From germline, CDR1 is SGHTA and CDR2 FQGTGA. This CDR3 reads CASSDGLAGVGETQYF. The CDR3, as DNA: TGTGCCAGCAGCGACGGACTAGCGGGGGTTGGAGAGACCCAGTACTTC.

V gene TRBV11-2 combines with J gene TRBJ1-2; tentatively, D is TRBD1 (6 bases). Between the trimmed V and J ends, which lost 7 bases and 6 bases, there was a span of 15 bases. Germline CDR1 and CDR2: SGHAT and FQNNGV. The CDR3 consists of 13 residues. Written as DNA, the CDR3 is TGTGCCAGCACGTGGGGCCAGGGGAATGGCTACACCTTC. It translates to CASTWGQGNGYTF.

The chain joins TRBV7-9 to TRBJ2-1; 9 nucleotides match TRBD2. The CDR3 has 17 residues. The V gene's germline CDR1 is SEHNR and CDR2 FQNEAQ (reference sequence). Trimming at V came to 5 bases and at J to 8 bases, leaving 16 bases not matched to a gene. CDR3 amino acids: CASSTPETLAGFDEQFF. The CDR3 DNA reads TGTGCCAGCAGCACCCCCGAGACCCTAGCGGGGTTCGATGAGCAGTTCTTC. Combining the CDR3 with reference TRBV7-9 and TRBJ2-1 gives the whole variable domain DTGVSQNPRHKITKRGQNVTFRCDPISEHNRLYWYRQTLGQGPEFLTYFQNEAQLEKSRLLSDRFSAERPKGSFSTLEIQRTEQGDSAMYLCASSTPETLAGFDEQFFGPGTRLTVL.

The rearrangement uses TRBV13 and TRBJ2-1; 9 positions agree with TRBD1. The CDR3 consists of 15 residues. CDR1 is PRHDT, CDR2 FYEKMQ, per germline (reference sequence). The V and J ends lost 4 bases and 5 bases, in that order; junction bases with no gene match: 6. CDR3 amino acids: CASSSGQGFHNEQFF. For the CDR3, the DNA is TGTGCCAGCAGCTCCGGACAGGGGTTCCACAATGAGCAGTTCTTC. Looking up the rest from reference TRBV13 and TRBJ2-1 gives the full variable domain: AAGVIQSPRHLIKEKRETATLKCYPIPRHDTVYWYQQGPGQDPQFLISFYEKMQSDKGSIPDRFSAQQFSDYHSELNMSSLELGDSALYFCASSSGQGFHNEQFFGPGTRLTVL.

The chain is built from TRBV7-6 and TRBJ1-1; D unresolved. CDR3 size: 14 residues. Germline lookup yields CDR1 SGHVS and CDR2 FNYEAQ. Trimming stripped 6 bases from V and 2 bases from J, with 13 bases between. DNA for the CDR3: TGTGCCAGCAGACCGGGTGGAAGTAACACTGAAGCTTTCTTT. Amino acids: CASRPGGSNTEAFF.

A few counts support this clone. The V and J genes are TRBV7-8 and TRBJ2-7; 9 positions agree with TRBD1. CDR1 and CDR2 (germline): SGHVS, FQNEAQ. The CDR3 is made up of 14 amino acids. V was clipped by 3 bases and J by 7 bases; unmatched bases: 7. Here the CDR3 DNA reads TGTGCCAGCAGCTTCATGGGACAGGGTGGAGAGCAGTACTTC. Translated, it gives CASSFMGQGGEQYF.

This clone appeared a few times. The chain uses TRBV5-4 and TRBJ1-1, with 9 bases lining up with TRBD1. The CDR3 sequence is 17 residues long. V dropped 3 bases and J dropped 1; count of bases not matched to a gene: 10. The germline V gene has CDR1 SGHNT and CDR2 YYREEE (reference sequence). CDR3: CASSWGTGTEGNTEAFF. The CDR3 bases are TGTGCCAGCAGCTGGGGGACAGGGACGGAGGGGAACACTGAAGCTTTCTTT. The entire variable domain, with the rest obtained from reference TRBV5-4 and TRBJ1-1, is as follows: ETGVTQSPTHLIKTRGQQVTLRCSSQSGHNTVSWYQQALGQGPQFIFQYYREEENGRGNFPPRFSGLQFPNYSSELNVNALELDDSALYLCASSWGTGTEGNTEAFFGQGTRLTVV.

This chain connects TRBV7-8 to TRBJ2-7; no reliable D call. With 4 bases removed from V and 0 bases from J, the gap between germline ends came to 13 bases. This CDR3 is built from 15 residues. Germline V gives CDR1 SGHVS, CDR2 FQNEAQ. In DNA form, the CDR3 reads TGTGCCAGCAGCTCTTACCACGACACCTCCTACGAGCAGTACTTC. It encodes CASSSYHDTSYEQYF.

The chain joins TRBV15 to TRBJ2-5, with D perhaps TRBD1 (6 bases). Trimming left V 0 bases short and J 5 bases short, with 10 bases between. This CDR3 has 14 amino acids. Germline CDR1 and CDR2: LNHNV and YYDKDF (reference sequence). CDR3 in DNA: TGTGCCACCAGCAGAGATCTGGGGGCGGAGACCCAGTACTTC. Its protein product is CATSRDLGAETQYF.

This clone has more than one count but fewer than ten. The chain carries TRBV6-1 and TRBJ2-7; D is possibly TRBD2 (7 bases). Trimming stripped 4 bases from V and 5 bases from J, with 18 bases between. Germline values: CDR1 MNHNS, CDR2 SASEGT. CDR3 length: 15 residues. Here the CDR3 reads CASSGYQGGADEQYF. CDR3 sequence (DNA): TGTGCCAGCAGTGGCTACCAAGGGGGGGCGGACGAGCAGTACTTC.